These T cell receptor beta chains were read from a single sample in a study of response to subunit inactivated influenza vaccine. One entry per CDR3 protein results from TCRdb running MiXCR on the RT-PCR reads. There are about 570,000 distinct CDR3 sequences in the sample; around 10% occur only once, and approximately 10% lies in the top ten. This sample was also put to use in a study of T cells expressing NK-cell markers.

The material sequenced was PBMCs from blood, taken on the day of vaccination. The receptors originated from a man in his fifties or sixties who received an inactivated influenza vaccine. The CDR3 runs from the conserved cysteine through the conserved F or W. The order of the fields is J gene, clone size, V gene, D gene, CDR3 protein, CDR3 DNA. D genes are given only for firm matches. Not all rows give a size; the values are once, few, many and, for expanded clones, a class.

J: TRBJ1-5; size: few; V: TRBV12-3/TRBV12-4; D: -; CDR3: CASTPSAYQPQHF; DNA: TGTGCCAGCACCCCCTCTGCCTATCAGCCCCAGCATTTT
J: TRBJ2-1; size: few; V: TRBV12-3/TRBV12-4; D: -; CDR3: CATSVVGYHNEQFF; DNA: TGTGCCACTAGTGTCGTGGGCTACCACAATGAGCAGTTCTTC
J: TRBJ2-7; size: few; V: TRBV11-2; D: TRBD1; CDR3: CASSSSRDRTTHEQYF; DNA: TGTGCCAGCAGCTCGAGTAGGGACAGGACCACCCACGAGCAGTACTTC
J: TRBJ2-7; size: many; V: TRBV12-3/TRBV12-4; D: -; CDR3: CASSFRGEPPYEQYF; DNA: TGTGCCAGCAGTTTTAGGGGAGAACCCCCCTACGAGCAGTACTTC
J: TRBJ2-5; size: -; V: TRBV5-1; D: TRBD1; CDR3: CASRLQGATSGETQYF; DNA: TGCGCCAGCAGGCTACAGGGGGCGACTAGTGGAGAGACCCAGTACTTC
J: TRBJ2-2; size: -; V: TRBV5-1; D: TRBD1; CDR3: CASSTGQGASGELFF; DNA: TGCGCCAGCAGCACGGGACAGGGGGCCTCCGGGGAGCTGTTTTTT
J: TRBJ1-5; size: -; V: TRBV7-2; D: -; CDR3: CASSPNRRGASQPQHF; DNA: TGTGCCAGCAGCCCGAACAGACGCGGGGCGAGCCAGCCCCAGCATTTT
J: TRBJ1-1; size: few; V: TRBV3-1; D: -; CDR3: CASSLTGEAFF; DNA: TGTGCCAGCAGCCTAACAGGGGAAGCTTTCTTT
J: TRBJ2-6; size: many; V: TRBV7-9; D: -; CDR3: CASSLAYSGANVLTF; DNA: TGTGCCAGCAGCTTAGCTTATTCTGGGGCCAACGTCCTGACTTTC
J: TRBJ2-7; size: few; V: TRBV2; D: TRBD2; CDR3: CASSPLRLAGGRTSSYEQYF; DNA: TGTGCCAGCAGTCCCTTGAGGCTAGCGGGAGGCAGAACTAGCTCCTACGAGCAGTACTTC
J: TRBJ2-7; size: few; V: TRBV28; D: -; CDR3: CASSFISRGYWSEQYF; DNA: TGTGCCAGCAGTTTTATCTCCCGGGGGTACTGGAGCGAGCAGTACTTC